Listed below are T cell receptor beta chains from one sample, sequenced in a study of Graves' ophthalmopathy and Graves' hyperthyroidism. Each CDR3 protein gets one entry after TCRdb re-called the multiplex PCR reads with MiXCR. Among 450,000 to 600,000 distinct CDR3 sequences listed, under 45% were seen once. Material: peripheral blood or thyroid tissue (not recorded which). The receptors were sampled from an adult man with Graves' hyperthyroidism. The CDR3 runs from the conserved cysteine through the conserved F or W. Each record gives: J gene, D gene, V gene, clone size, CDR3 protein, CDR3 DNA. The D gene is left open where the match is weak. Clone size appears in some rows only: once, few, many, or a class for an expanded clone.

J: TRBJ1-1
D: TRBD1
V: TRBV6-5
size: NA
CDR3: CASSLQGDWRNTEAFF
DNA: TGTGCCAGCAGTTTACAGGGGGACTGGCGGAACACTGAAGCTTTCTTT

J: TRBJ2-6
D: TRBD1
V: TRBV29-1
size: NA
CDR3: CSVRDSGTGGSGANVLTF
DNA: TGCAGCGTTCGGGACTCCGGGACAGGGGGTTCGGGGGCCAACGTCCTGACTTTC

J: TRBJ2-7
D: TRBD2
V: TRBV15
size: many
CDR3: CATSRGAGGTSYEQYF
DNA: TGTGCCACCAGCAGGGGGGCGGGGGGGACCTCCTACGAGCAGTACTTC

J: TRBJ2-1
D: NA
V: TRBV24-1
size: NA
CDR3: CATSDLDAVSSYNEQFF
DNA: TGTGCCACCAGTGATTTGGATGCAGTAAGCTCCTACAATGAGCAGTTCTTC

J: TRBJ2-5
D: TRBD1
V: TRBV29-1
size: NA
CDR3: CSSRTGEETQYF
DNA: TGCAGCTCCCGGACAGGCGAAGAGACCCAGTACTTC

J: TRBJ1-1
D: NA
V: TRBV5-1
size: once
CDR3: CASSVVQDWVNTEAFF
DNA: TGCGCCAGCAGCGTTGTGCAGGACTGGGTGAACACTGAAGCTTTCTTT

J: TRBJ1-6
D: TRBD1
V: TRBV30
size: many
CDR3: CAWSVTGVLSPLHF
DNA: TGTGCCTGGAGTGTAACAGGGGTCTTATCACCCCTCCACTTT

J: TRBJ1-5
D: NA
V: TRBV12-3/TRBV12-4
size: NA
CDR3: CASSLRQLNSNQPQHF
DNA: TGTGCCAGCAGTCTACGACAGCTTAATAGCAATCAGCCCCAGCATTTT

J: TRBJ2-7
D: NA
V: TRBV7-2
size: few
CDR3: CASSFNLVAGEQYF
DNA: TGTGCCAGCAGCTTTAATCTTGTGGCGGGCGAGCAGTACTTC

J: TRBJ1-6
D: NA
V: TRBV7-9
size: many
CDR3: CASRSETKNSPLHF
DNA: TGTGCCAGCAGGAGTGAGACAAAGAATTCACCCCTCCACTTT

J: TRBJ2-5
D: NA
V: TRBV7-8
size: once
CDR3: CASSPQGTHGETQYF
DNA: TGTGCCAGCAGCCCCCAAGGGACTCATGGAGAGACCCAGTACTTC

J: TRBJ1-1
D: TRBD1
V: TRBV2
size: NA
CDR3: CASSRTGQYMNTEAFF
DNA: TGTGCCAGCAGTAGGACAGGGCAGTACATGAACACTGAAGCTTTCTTT

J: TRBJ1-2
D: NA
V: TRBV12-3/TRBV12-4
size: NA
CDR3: CASTILRAGMGGYTF
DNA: TGTGCCAGCACCATACTCCGGGCAGGGATGGGAGGCTACACCTTC

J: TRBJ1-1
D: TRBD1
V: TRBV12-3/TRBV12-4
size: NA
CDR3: CASRRTGAAEAFF
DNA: TGTGCCAGCAGGAGAACAGGGGCGGCTGAAGCTTTCTTT

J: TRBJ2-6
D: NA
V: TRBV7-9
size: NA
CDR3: CASSSGSGKGANVLTF
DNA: TGTGCCAGCAGTTCCGGCTCGGGTAAAGGGGCCAACGTCCTGACTTTC

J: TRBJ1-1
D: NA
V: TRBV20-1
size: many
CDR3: CSAKTGNANTEAFF
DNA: TGCAGTGCTAAGACAGGAAACGCGAACACTGAAGCTTTCTTT

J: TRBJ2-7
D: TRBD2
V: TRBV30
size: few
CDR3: CAWSATSGYEQYF
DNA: TGTGCCTGGAGTGCTACTAGCGGCTACGAGCAGTACTTC

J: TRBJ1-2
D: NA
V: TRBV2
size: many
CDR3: CASSGVGRANYGYTF
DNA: TGTGCCAGCAGCGGGGTCGGGAGGGCTAACTATGGCTACACCTTC

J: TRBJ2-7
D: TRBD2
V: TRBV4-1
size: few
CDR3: CASSHLAESSYEQYF
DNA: TGCGCCAGCAGTCACCTAGCGGAGAGCTCCTACGAGCAGTACTTC

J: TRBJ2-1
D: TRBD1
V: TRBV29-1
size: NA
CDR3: CSSQQGAHEQFF
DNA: TGCAGCTCCCAACAGGGGGCGCATGAGCAGTTCTTC

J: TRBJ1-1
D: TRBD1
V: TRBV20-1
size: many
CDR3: CSARRVRGRNTEAFF
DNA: TGCAGTGCTAGAAGGGTCAGGGGGAGGAACACTGAAGCTTTCTTT

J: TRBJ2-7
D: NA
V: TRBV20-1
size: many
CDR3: CSARKGSYEQYF
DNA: TGCAGTGCTAGGAAGGGCTCCTACGAGCAGTACTTC

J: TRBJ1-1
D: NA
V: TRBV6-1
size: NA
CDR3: CASHPRANTETFF
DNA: TGTGCCAGCCATCCTCGGGCGAACACTGAAACTTTCTTT

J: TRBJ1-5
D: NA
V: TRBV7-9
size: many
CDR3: CASSPSQGNQPQHF
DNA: TGTGCCAGCAGCCCCTCTCAGGGGAATCAGCCCCAGCATTTT

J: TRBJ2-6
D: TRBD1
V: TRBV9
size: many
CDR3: CASSPRTGGGGANVLTF
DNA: TGTGCCAGCAGCCCCCGGACAGGGGGTGGTGGGGCCAACGTCCTGACTTTC

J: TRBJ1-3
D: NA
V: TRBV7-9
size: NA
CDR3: CASSLSAGMDGNTIYF
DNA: TGTGCCAGCAGCTTGTCCGCAGGGATGGACGGAAACACCATATATTTT

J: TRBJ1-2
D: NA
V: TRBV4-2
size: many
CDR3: CASSQDAAGLSDRYTF
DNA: TGTGCCAGCAGCCAAGATGCAGCAGGGCTTAGCGATCGCTACACCTTC

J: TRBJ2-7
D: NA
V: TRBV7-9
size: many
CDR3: CASSLAGAKEQYF
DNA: TGTGCCAGCAGCTTAGCTGGGGCAAAAGAGCAGTACTTC

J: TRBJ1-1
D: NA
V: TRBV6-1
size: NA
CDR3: CASSEAGGQNTEAFF
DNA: TGTGCCAGCAGTGAAGCGGGGGGGCAGAACACTGAAGCTTTCTTT

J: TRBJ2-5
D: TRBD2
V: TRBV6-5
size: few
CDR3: CASSYASGSQETQYF
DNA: TGTGCCAGCAGTTACGCTAGCGGGAGTCAAGAGACCCAGTACTTC

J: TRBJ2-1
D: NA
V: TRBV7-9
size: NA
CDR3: CASSLEHEQFF
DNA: TGTGCTAGCAGCTTAGAACATGAGCAGTTCTTC

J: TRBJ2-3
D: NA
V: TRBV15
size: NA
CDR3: CATSRTTGPNTDTQYF
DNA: TGTGCCACCAGCAGAACGACGGGACCAAACACAGATACGCAGTATTTT

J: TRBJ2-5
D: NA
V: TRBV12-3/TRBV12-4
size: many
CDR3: CASSPRKVQETQYF
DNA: TGTGCCAGCAGTCCGAGGAAGGTCCAAGAGACCCAGTACTTC

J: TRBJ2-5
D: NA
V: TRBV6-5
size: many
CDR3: CASSYSGAEQETQYF
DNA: TGTGCCAGCAGTTACTCGGGGGCAGAACAAGAGACCCAGTACTTC

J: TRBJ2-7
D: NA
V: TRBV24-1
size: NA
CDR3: CATSARGSYEQYF
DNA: TGTGCCACCAGTGCTCGGGGGTCCTACGAGCAGTACTTC

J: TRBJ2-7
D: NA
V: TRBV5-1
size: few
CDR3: CASSRILSGTGDEQYF
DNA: TGCGCCAGCAGCAGAATCCTAAGCGGGACAGGTGACGAGCAGTACTTC

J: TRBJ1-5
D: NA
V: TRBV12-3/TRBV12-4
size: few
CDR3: CASSFQFSNQPQHF
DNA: TGTGCCAGCAGTTTTCAGTTTAGCAATCAGCCCCAGCATTTT

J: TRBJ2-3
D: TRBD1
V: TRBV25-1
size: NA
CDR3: CASSLPRMDRVSTDTQYF
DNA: TGTGCCAGCAGTTTACCCCGTATGGACAGGGTTAGCACAGATACGCAGTATTTT

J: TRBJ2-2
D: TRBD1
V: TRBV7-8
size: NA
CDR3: CASSWDRGAGELFF
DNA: TGTGCCAGCAGCTGGGACAGGGGGGCCGGGGAGCTGTTTTTT

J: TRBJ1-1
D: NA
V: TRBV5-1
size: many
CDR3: CASSLGRTASRGTEAFF
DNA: TGCGCCAGCAGCTTGGGTAGGACGGCGAGCAGAGGCACTGAAGCTTTCTTT

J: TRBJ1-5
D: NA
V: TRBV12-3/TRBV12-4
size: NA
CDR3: CASSSGGGRDWNQPQHF
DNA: TGTGCCAGCAGCTCGGGAGGCGGGAGGGATTGGAATCAGCCCCAGCATTTT

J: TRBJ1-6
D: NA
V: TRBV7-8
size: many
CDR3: CASSARVEVRRSPLHF
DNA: TGTGCCAGCAGCGCCCGGGTGGAGGTTAGGAGATCACCCCTCCACTTT

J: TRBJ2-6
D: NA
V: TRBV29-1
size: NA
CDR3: CSSEVRVAGGANVLTF
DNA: TGCAGCAGTGAAGTCCGGGTTGCGGGGGGGGCCAACGTCCTGACTTTC

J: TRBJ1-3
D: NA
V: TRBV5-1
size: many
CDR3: CASSKDRSSGNTIYF
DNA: TGCGCCAGCAGCAAGGACCGTAGCTCTGGAAACACCATATATTTT

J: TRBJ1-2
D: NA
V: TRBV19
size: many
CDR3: CASTTSPINYGYTF
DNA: TGTGCCAGTACCACCTCCCCCATTAACTATGGCTACACCTTC

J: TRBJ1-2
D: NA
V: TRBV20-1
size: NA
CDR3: CSARDPGSGGYTF
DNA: TGCAGTGCTAGAGATCCGGGGTCGGGCGGCTACACCTTC

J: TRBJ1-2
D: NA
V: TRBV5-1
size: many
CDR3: CASSFETARFSGGYTF
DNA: TGCGCCAGCAGCTTCGAGACCGCCCGGTTCTCTGGAGGCTACACCTTC

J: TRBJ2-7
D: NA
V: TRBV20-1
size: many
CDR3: CSARGLEYEQYF
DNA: TGCAGTGCTAGGGGTTTGGAGTACGAGCAGTACTTC

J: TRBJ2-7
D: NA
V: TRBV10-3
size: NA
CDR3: CAISESPGAGRYDEQYF
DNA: TGTGCCATCAGTGAGTCGCCGGGGGCAGGGAGGTACGACGAGCAGTACTTC

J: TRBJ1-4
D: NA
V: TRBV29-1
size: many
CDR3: CSVRKGVGTEKLFF
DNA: TGCAGCGTGCGAAAGGGAGTTGGGACCGAAAAACTGTTTTTT

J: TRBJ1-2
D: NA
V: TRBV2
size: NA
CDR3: CASSGGAGDGYTF
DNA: TGTGCCAGCAGTGGGGGCGCGGGAGATGGCTACACCTTC

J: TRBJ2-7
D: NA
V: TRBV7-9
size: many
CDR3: CASSLVPSYEQYF
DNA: TGTGCCAGCAGCTTAGTTCCCTCCTACGAGCAGTACTTC

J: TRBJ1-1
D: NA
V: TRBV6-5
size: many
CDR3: CASSQRWGHNTEAFF
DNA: TGTGCCAGCAGCCAGAGATGGGGACATAACACTGAAGCTTTCTTT

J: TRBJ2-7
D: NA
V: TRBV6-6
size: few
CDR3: CASSYPGTFSYEQYF
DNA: TGTGCCAGCAGTTACCCCGGGACTTTCTCCTACGAGCAGTACTTC

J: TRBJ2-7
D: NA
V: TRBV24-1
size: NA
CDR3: CATSEGGYYEQYF
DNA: TGTGCCACCAGTGAGGGCGGGTACTACGAGCAGTACTTC

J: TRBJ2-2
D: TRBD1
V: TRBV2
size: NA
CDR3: CASSEVDRGTGELFF
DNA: TGTGCCAGCAGTGAAGTGGACAGGGGTACCGGGGAGCTGTTTTTT

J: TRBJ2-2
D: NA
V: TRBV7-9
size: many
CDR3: CASSPSTANTGELFF
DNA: TGTGCCAGCAGCCCCTCAACGGCGAACACCGGGGAGCTGTTTTTT

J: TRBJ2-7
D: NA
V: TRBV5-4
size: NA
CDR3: CASSQGPGYSYEQYF
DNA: TGTGCCAGCAGCCAAGGACCGGGATACTCCTACGAGCAGTACTTC

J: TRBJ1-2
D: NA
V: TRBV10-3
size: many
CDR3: CAISESGGIDYYGYTF
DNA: TGTGCCATCAGTGAGTCGGGGGGGATTGATTACTATGGCTACACCTTC